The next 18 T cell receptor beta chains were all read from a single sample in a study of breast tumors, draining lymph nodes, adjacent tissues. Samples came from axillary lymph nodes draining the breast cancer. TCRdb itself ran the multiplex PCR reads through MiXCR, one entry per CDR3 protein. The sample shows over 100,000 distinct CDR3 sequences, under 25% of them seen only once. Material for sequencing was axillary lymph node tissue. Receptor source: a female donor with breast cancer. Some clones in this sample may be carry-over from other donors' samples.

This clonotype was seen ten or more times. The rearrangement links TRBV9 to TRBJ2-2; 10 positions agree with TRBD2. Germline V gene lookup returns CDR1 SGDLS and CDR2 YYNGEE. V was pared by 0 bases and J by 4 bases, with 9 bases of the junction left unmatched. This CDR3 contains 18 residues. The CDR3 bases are TGTGCCAGCAGCGTAGCCCCCCTAGCGGGAGACGCCACCGGGGAGCTGTTTTTT. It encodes CASSVAPLAGDATGELFF.

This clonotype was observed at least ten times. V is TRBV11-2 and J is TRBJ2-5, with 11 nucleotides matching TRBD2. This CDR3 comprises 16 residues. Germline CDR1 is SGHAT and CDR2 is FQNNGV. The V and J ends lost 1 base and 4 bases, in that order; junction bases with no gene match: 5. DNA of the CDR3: TGTGCCAGCAGCTTAGCAATAGCGGGAGGGCTAGAGACCCAGTACTTC. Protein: CASSLAIAGGLETQYF.

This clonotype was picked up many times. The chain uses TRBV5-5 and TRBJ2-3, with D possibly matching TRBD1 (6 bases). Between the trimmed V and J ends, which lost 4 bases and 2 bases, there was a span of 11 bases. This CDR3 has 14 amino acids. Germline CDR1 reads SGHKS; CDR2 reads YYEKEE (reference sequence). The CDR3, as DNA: TGTGCCAGCAGCAAAGGACAGCCCACAGATACGCAGTATTTT. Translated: CASSKGQPTDTQYF.

Here the CDR3 reads CASSPMTGGVTGELFF. The DNA for the CDR3 is TGTGCCAGCTCACCTATGACAGGGGGCGTCACCGGGGAGCTGTTTTTT. V gene TRBV18 combines with J gene TRBJ2-2, with 10 bases aligning to TRBD1. V lost 3 bases and J lost 4; bases outside the gene matches: 5. Germline V gene lookup returns CDR1 KGHSH and CDR2 LQKENI. The CDR3 is 16 residues long.

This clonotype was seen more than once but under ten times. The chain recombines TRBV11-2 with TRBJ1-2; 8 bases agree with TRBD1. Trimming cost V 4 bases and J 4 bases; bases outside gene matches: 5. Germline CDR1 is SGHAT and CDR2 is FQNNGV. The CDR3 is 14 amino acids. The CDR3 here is CASSSTGGPYGYTF. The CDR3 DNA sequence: TGTGCCAGCAGCTCCACAGGGGGGCCCTATGGCTACACCTTC.

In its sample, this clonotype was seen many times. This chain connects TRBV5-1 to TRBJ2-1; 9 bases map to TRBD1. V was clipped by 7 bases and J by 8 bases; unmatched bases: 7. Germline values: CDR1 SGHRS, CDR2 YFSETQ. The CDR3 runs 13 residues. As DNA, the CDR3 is TGCGCCAGCGGTATACAGGGGGCGGATGAGCAGTTCTTC. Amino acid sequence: CASGIQGADEQFF.

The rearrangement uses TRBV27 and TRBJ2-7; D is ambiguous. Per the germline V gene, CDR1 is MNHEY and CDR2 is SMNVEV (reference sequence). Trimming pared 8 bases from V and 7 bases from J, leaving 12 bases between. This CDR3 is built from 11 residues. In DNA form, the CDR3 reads TGTGCCAGCCAAGGGTTAGGAGAGCAGTACTTC. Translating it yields CASQGLGEQYF.

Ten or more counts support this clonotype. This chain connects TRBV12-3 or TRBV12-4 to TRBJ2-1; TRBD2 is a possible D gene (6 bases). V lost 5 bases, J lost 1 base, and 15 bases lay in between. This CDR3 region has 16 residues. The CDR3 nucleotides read TGTGCCAGCAGTCGCGCGGGAATAAGGTCCTACAATGAGCAGTTCTTC. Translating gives CASSRAGIRSYNEQFF.

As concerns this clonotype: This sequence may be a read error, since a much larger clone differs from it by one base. The CDR3 DNA sequence: TGTGCCAGCAGCTTGGTAAAGTCGGCTAGCGGGAGTGATACGCGGTATTTT. This sequence encodes CASSLVKSASGSDTRYF. The J gene is TRBJ2-3, the V gene TRBV5-4; 10 bases are a match to TRBD2. Germline assignment: CDR1 SGHNT and CDR2 YYREEE (reference sequence). The CDR3 sequence is 17 residues long.

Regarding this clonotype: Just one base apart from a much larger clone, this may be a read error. CDR3 sequence (DNA): TGTGCCAGCAGCCAAACTTCAGGGACAGGGAGTGGCTACACCTTC. Residues: CASSQTSGTGSGYTF. This chain connects TRBV4-2 to TRBJ1-2, with 9 bases identical to TRBD1. The junction had 8 bases not matched to a gene; V was cut back by 2 bases and J by 7 bases. This CDR3 is 15 amino acids long. The germline V gene encodes CDR1 LGHNA and CDR2 YNFKEQ.

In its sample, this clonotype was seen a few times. As DNA, the CDR3 is TGTGCCTGGAGCGGGGAGGTCTACACCTTC. Translation gives CAWSGEVYTF. The rearrangement links TRBV30 to TRBJ1-2; D remains ambiguous. V was trimmed by 3 bases and J by 10 bases, leaving 9 bases between them. From germline, CDR1 is GTSNPN and CDR2 SVGIG (reference sequence). This CDR3 comprises 10 residues.

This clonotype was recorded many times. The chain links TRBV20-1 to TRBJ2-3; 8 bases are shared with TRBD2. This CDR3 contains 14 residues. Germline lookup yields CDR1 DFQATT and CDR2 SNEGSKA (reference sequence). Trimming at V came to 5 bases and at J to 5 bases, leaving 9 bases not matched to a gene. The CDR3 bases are TGCAGTGCTCCCTCGGGACTAGGGAAAGATACGCAGTATTTT. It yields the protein CSAPSGLGKDTQYF.

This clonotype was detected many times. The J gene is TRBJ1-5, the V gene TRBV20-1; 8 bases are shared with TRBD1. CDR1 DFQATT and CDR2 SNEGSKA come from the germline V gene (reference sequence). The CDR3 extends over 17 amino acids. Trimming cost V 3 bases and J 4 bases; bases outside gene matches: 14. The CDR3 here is CSASFRGRGISNQPQHF. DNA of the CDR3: TGCAGTGCTAGTTTCAGGGGGCGCGGGATTAGTAATCAGCCCCAGCATTTT.

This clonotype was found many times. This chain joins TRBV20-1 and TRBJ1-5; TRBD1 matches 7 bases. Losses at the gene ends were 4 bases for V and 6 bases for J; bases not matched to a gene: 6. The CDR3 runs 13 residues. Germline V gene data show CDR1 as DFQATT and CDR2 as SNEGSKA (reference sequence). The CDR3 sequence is CSATTGVSQPQHF. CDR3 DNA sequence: TGCAGTGCTACTACAGGGGTGAGTCAGCCCCAGCATTTT.

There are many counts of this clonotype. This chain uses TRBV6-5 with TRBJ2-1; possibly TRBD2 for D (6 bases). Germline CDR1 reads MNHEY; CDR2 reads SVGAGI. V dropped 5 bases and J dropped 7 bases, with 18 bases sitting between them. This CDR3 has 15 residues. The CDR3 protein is CASSNRLAGWNEQFF. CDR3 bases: TGTGCCAGCAGTAACCGACTGGCGGGATGGAATGAGCAGTTCTTC.

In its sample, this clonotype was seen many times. DNA of the CDR3: TGTGCCAGCAGCTTAGATCTTACTGGGGGGGCGACAGATACGCAGTATTTT. Its translation is CASSLDLTGGATDTQYF. The chain recombines TRBV11-2 with TRBJ2-3; maybe TRBD2 (7 bases). Germline V gene data show CDR1 as SGHAT and CDR2 as FQNNGV. V was clipped by 0 bases and J by 3 bases, with 16 bases between them. The CDR3 is made up of 17 amino acids.

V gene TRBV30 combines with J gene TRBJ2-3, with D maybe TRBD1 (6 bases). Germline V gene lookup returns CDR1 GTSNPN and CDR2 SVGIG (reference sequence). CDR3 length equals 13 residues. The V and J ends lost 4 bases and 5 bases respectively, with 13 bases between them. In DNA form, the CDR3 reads TGTGCCTGGACACCGGACAGCCAAGATACGCAGTATTTT. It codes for CAWTPDSQDTQYF.

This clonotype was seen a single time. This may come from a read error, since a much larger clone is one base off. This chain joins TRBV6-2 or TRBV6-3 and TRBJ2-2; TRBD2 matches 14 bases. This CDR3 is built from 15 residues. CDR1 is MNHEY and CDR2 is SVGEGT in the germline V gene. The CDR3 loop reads CAGRLAGGNAGELFF. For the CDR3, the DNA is TGTGCCGGACGACTAGCGGGAGGGAACGCCGGGGAGCTGTTTTTT.